This T cell receptor (beta chain) was identified in a study of T cell clonality in common variable immunodeficiency (dated by TCRdb to between 2015 and 2016). For sequencing input, CVID and control samples contributed equivalent amounts of genomic DNA. For every sample, a 60 bp segment covering the rearranged TCRbeta CDR3 region was amplified and then sequenced. The immunoSEQ assay, a bias-corrected multiplex PCR combined with high-throughput sequencing, was used to amplify TCRbeta. The original methods were these. Every unique nucleotide sequence counted as a clone and was annotated with V, D and J genes, copy number and frequency. Sequences were labeled productive if in frame, and non-productive if out of frame or containing stop codons. As previously described, clonality was computed from Shannon's entropy. Mean CDR3 Kyte-Doolittle hydropathy was derived from the predicted amino acid sequences of productive clones. Hierarchical clustering of scaled V gene usage was performed with the R hclust function using Manhattan distance and complete linkage. To assess clone sharing by CDR3 amino acid sequence, 12 repertoires per group were resampled over 100 rounds. Repertoires were searched for more than 55 published EBV-specific and fewer than 300 published CMV-specific TCRbeta sequences. Two CVID samples yielding fewer than 10,000 sequences were excluded from analysis, leaving over 35 CVID repertoires. TCRdb took this table from immuneACCESS and kept in-frame rearrangements with V and J called. Such tables lack part of the clones; where checked against another copy, unresolved V genes explain under half of the gap, and the rest is unexplained. That table is the source of V, J and clone size, and D and trimming were worked out from the DNA. This sample holds roughly 25,000 clones in total, without any singletons. The ten largest clonotypes hold under 10% of the sample.

The sample holds a few counts of this clone. No antigen is known for it. The read finishes 3 residues shy of the CDR3 end, and the germline J gene is used to complete it. Overall study outcomes, separate from this receptor: Fewer deletions and N-nucleotide insertions were reportedly observed in CVID TCRbeta sequences, and highly modified clones with 13 or more V deletions were reportedly absent from CVID TCRbeta sequences. Healthy controls shared more TCRbeta clones with each other than CVID subjects shared among themselves (p < 0.0001). Correlations between repertoire features and clinical complications were limited by patient heterogeneity within the CVID cohort. It was noted by the authors that sequencing of the repertoires of T cell subpopulations would be needed to clarify the cause of the increased clonality in CVID. Even though DNA input was the same, control samples had an average of around 81,000 unique sequences each, compared with about 31,000 in CVID samples. TCRbeta clonality was higher in CVID subjects than in healthy controls (t-test p = 0.018), and the increase was most characteristic of about a third of subjects.

Diagnosis of CVID followed standard criteria, namely serum IgG, IgA and/or IgM below the normal range together with specific antibody deficiency. There were around 44 subjects in the CVID group (roughly 15 female and some 29 male), ranging in age from about 8 to 70 years, with a mean age of around 39. Most CVID patients and most healthy controls were of Caucasian heritage. Replacement immunoglobulin therapy had been administered to all CVID subjects for at least one year at the time of study participation. No CVID subject was ill or taking immunomodulatory or immunosuppressive medication when blood was collected. Heparinized peripheral whole blood samples of about 4.5 to 8.5 ml were obtained from each donor. TCRbeta CDR3 repertoires were sequenced from genomic DNA of adults with common variable immune deficiency (CVID) and healthy adult controls. To isolate peripheral blood mononuclear cells, diluted blood was subjected to density centrifugation over Hypaque 1077 or Ficoll-Paque. Genomic DNA was extracted from unsorted mononuclear cells by Qiagen column purification or by a centrifugation-based method.

From its cysteine to its phenylalanine, the CDR3 spans 13 amino acids. Part of the CDR3 DNA is given, 30 bases translated from base 1. As encoded in the germline V gene, CDR1 is MNHEY while CDR2 is SVGEGT. The rearrangement combines TRBV6-2 or TRBV6-3 with TRBJ1-1; tentative D gene TRBD1, with 6 bases matching. The specimen was peripheral blood mononuclear cells. The sequence was obtained from a human donor with common variable immunodeficiency. The sequenced part of the CDR3 DNA is TGTGCCAGCAGCTCAGGGCCAGGGGCTGTA. Its translation is CASSSGPGAV. From start to end, the CDR3 is CASSSGPGAVAFF.